This T cell receptor beta chain derives from a study of blood T cell repertoires in COVID-19. Study at large: The origin of the acute and convalescent COVID-19 samples was the United States, Italy and Spain.

Trimming stripped 1 base from V and 2 bases from J, with 14 bases between. CDR3 length: 16 residues. CDR1 and CDR2 (germline): SGHTA, FQGNSA. In the source study's methods: Counts of nucleated cells, estimated from reference gene primer amplification, were obtained. Here immunoSEQ multiplex PCR was the method, and the copy in TCRdb shows in-frame clones only, minus some. The V and J calls and clone size are taken from that table; D and trimming were inferred from the DNA. The sample has roughly 250,000 clones, around 90% seen once. Grouping used clinical history reported by participants in a survey and questionnaire.

The receptor was derived from a woman in her twenties or thirties with acute COVID-19. Specimen: PBMCs or T cells enriched from blood (not recorded which). The chain carries TRBV7-2 and TRBJ2-5, with TRBD1 as a possible D gene (6 bases). The CDR3 loop is CASSLGARGEQETQYF. CDR3 in DNA: TGTGCCAGCAGCTTAGGAGCCAGGGGTGAACAAGAGACCCAGTACTTC.